This T cell receptor beta chain came from a study of cytomegalovirus exposure and HLA in healthy donors. Study-wide context: Earlier sequencing of some 170 million T cells yielded 100 million to 140 million unique TCR beta sequences.

The PCR contained 60 Vbeta and 13 Jbeta primers. The protocol was immunoSEQ multiplex PCR, while the TCRdb copy is restricted to in-frame clones and leaves out a portion. The data hold around 100,000 clones, with around 79% observed a single time. Sequenced input: PBMCs. The origin of this receptor is a male donor in good health and CMV-seropositive.

This CDR3 reads CAWSEGGTQPQHF. In DNA form, the CDR3 reads TGTGCCTGGAGTGAAGGGGGCACACAGCCCCAGCATTTT. The rearrangement links TRBV30 to TRBJ1-5, with 7 bases aligning to TRBD1. V lost 1 base to trimming and J lost 7 bases; unmatched junction nucleotides: 4. CDR1 is GTSNPN and CDR2 is SVGIG in the germline V gene (reference sequence). The CDR3 spans 13 residues.